The entry below gives a single TCR beta chain sequence along with its context. Other DNA variants within this sample encode the same CDR3. Profiled with immunoSEQ multiplex PCR; TCRdb holds only in-frame clones, not every one. The table lists roughly 2,500,000 clones, more than 85% of them singletons, with approximately 0.36% in the top ten. This entry comes from a study of shared clonotypes between healthy human individuals. V dropped 2 bases and J dropped 8 bases, with 12 bases sitting between them. Germline CDR1 and CDR2: MDHEN and SYDVKM. The CDR3 has 14 residues. The material sequenced was naive CD4+ T cells from PBMCs. Subset noted: CD45RA+ positively selected. The chain is built from TRBV28 and TRBJ1-4, with D perhaps matching TRBD1 (5 bases). This TCR came from a man younger than 30 in good health. Some clones in this sample may be carry-over from other donors' samples. CDR3 DNA: TGTGCCAGCAGTTTAGGGGGTGGCGGAGAAAAACTGTTTTTT. It is translated as CASSLGGGGEKLFF.